The 25 T cell receptor beta chains below come from one sample, sequenced in a study of T cells in Graves' hyperthyroidism and ophthalmopathy. Authors of the study amplified TCR beta CDR3 regions from RNA transcripts. The HTBI set primed first-round TCR CDR3 RT-PCR. TCRdb processed the multiplex PCR reads anew with MiXCR; each CDR3 protein has one entry. The repertoire holds more than 350,000 distinct CDR3 sequences, 15% seen once, with under 25% in the top ten. The sequenced sample was blood. The receptors were sampled from a woman aged 60-70 years with Graves' ophthalmopathy.

This clonotype has more than one count but fewer than ten. The chain links TRBV9 to TRBJ2-1, with 12 bases lining up with TRBD2. Per the germline V gene, CDR1 is SGDLS and CDR2 is YYNGEE. This CDR3 region has 19 residues. V gave up 4 bases and J gave up 8 bases; unmatched junction bases: 19. CDR3 nucleotide sequence: TGTGCCAGCAGCCCCTCCTTAGGGCTAGCGGGAGGGCCCGGGGATGAGCAGTTCTTC. This sequence encodes CASSPSLGLAGGPGDEQFF.

Many counts were recorded for this clonotype. In DNA, the CDR3 is TGCGCCAGCAGACCTGCACTAGCGGATTCCTACAATGAGCAGTTCTTC. It yields the protein CASRPALADSYNEQFF. The chain is built from TRBV5-1 and TRBJ2-1; TRBD2 aligns across 8 bases. The trim removed 5 bases at V and 1 base at J, leaving 8 bases unmatched. This CDR3 spans 16 amino acids. Looked up from germline, CDR1 is SGHRS and CDR2 is YFSETQ.

The V call is TRBV4-1, the J call TRBJ2-2; D remains ambiguous. Germline V CDR1 and CDR2: MGHRA, YSYEKL. Trimming shortened V by 0 bases and J by 1 base, and 6 bases separated the two germline ends. The CDR3 spans 15 residues. CDR3 amino acids: CASSQESQNTGELFF. The CDR3 bases are TGCGCCAGCAGCCAAGAATCCCAGAACACCGGGGAGCTGTTTTTT.

This clonotype was recorded many times. V gene TRBV15 combines with J gene TRBJ2-3, with 9 bases aligning to TRBD2. After removal of 1 base from V and 3 bases from J, the junction contained 8 bases not matched to a gene. Germline CDR1 LNHNV, CDR2 YYDKDF (reference sequence). CDR3 size: 17 residues. The CDR3 DNA reads TGTGCCACCAGCAGAGTTGCGGGAGGGGGATGGACAGATACGCAGTATTTT. Translation gives CATSRVAGGGWTDTQYF.

This clonotype was seen repeatedly, ten times or more. The CDR3 spells CASSSPSREGLGEQFF. CDR3 coding DNA: TGTGCCAGCAGTTCTCCCTCGCGGGAGGGCCTCGGTGAGCAGTTCTTC. V is TRBV28 and J is TRBJ2-1; 9 bases map to TRBD2. Trimming removed 4 bases from V and 9 bases from J; junction bases left unmatched: 13. Germline CDR1 reads MDHEN; CDR2 reads SYDVKM. This CDR3 comprises 16 residues.

Worth noting for this clonotype: In this CDR3 the conserved last residue, phenylalanine or tryptophan, is missing, so a read error is likely. The genes are TRBV6-1 and TRBJ2-2, with a possible D match to TRBD2 (6 bases). V lost 5 bases, J lost 6 bases, and 13 bases lay in between. The germline gives CDR1 MNHNS, CDR2 SASEGT. This CDR3 is 14 amino acids long. The CDR3 DNA reads as TGTGCCAGCAGTCCAACTAGCAGCCCCGGGGAGCTGTTTTCT. This sequence encodes CASSPTSSPGELFS.

Ten or more counts support this clonotype. The rearrangement joins TRBV20-1 to TRBJ2-5; TRBD2 matches at 14 bases. Unmatched junction bases numbered 5, after V lost 6 bases and J lost 5 bases. The germline V gene encodes CDR1 DFQATT and CDR2 SNEGSKA (reference sequence). The CDR3 extends over 14 amino acids. The CDR3, as DNA: TGCAGTGCCCTGGGACTAGCGGGAGTGGAGACCCAGTACTTC. This gives the protein CSALGLAGVETQYF.

A remark on this clonotype: This clone may be a read error of a much larger clone one base away. The V call is TRBV12-3 or TRBV12-4, the J call TRBJ2-5, with D tentatively TRBD1 (5 bases). The V gene lost 7 bases and the J gene lost 5 bases, with 20 bases spanning the gap. The CDR3 is 15 amino acids. For the CDR3, the DNA is TGTGCCAGCACCGTTAGAGGCGAAGGGGCGGAGACCCAGTACTTC. As protein: CASTVRGEGAETQYF.

For this clonotype: This sequence may be a read error, since a much larger clone differs from it by one base. The genes are TRBV28 and TRBJ2-7, with 7 bases identical to TRBD2. Germline loops: CDR1 MDHEN, CDR2 SYDVKM. This CDR3 comprises 12 residues. CDR3 coding DNA: TGTCCCAGCAGTTTGTTCCGCGGGGGGCAGTACTTC. Residues: CPSSLFRGGQYF.

V is TRBV27 and J is TRBJ2-5; TRBD1 agrees at 10 bases. Trimming cost V 5 bases and J 3 bases; bases outside gene matches: 6. Germline lookup yields CDR1 MNHEY and CDR2 SMNVEV (reference sequence). CDR3 length: 15 residues. The CDR3 loop reads CASSGTGAAEETQYF. DNA of the CDR3: TGTGCCAGCAGTGGGACAGGGGCCGCGGAAGAGACCCAGTACTTC.

This clonotype has only a few counts. The chain carries TRBV6-5 and TRBJ1-2; D might be TRBD1 (6 bases). V lost 8 bases and J 8 bases, leaving 18 bases between the germline ends. The CDR3 consists of 13 residues. Germline CDR1 is MNHEY and CDR2 is SVGAGI. CDR3 DNA sequence: TGTGCCAGCGGTTCGGGAGGGGGTCTAGGCTACACCTTC. It is translated as CASGSGGGLGYTF.

This clonotype appeared a few times. The chain couples TRBV12-3 or TRBV12-4 to TRBJ1-5; tentatively, D is TRBD1 (5 bases). The CDR3 covers 14 residues. V gave up 7 bases and J gave up 2 bases, with 12 bases separating them. The CDR3 here is CASIFGGGNQPQHF. In nucleotides, the CDR3 is TGTGCCAGCATCTTTGGGGGTGGCAATCAGCCCCAGCATTTT.

This clonotype was counted between two and nine times. The J gene is TRBJ2-6, the V gene TRBV5-1; the D is unclear. V dropped 4 bases and J dropped 1 base, with 9 bases sitting between them. The CDR3 is made up of 15 amino acids. Germline CDR1 and CDR2: SGHRS and YFSETQ. For the CDR3, the DNA is TGCGCCAGCAGCCCGGACGGGTCTGGGGCCAACGTCCTGACTTTC. Its translation: CASSPDGSGANVLTF.

This clonotype was observed many times. This rearrangement joins TRBV11-1 to TRBJ2-1, with D perhaps given as TRBD1 or TRBD2 (5 bases each). Looked up from germline, CDR1 is SGHAT and CDR2 is FQDESV (reference sequence). With 3 bases removed from V and 0 bases from J, the gap between germline ends came to 15 bases. The CDR3 has 17 amino acids. In DNA, the CDR3 is TGTGCCAGCAGCTTGCTCGGGGCGGCAAGCTCCTACAATGAGCAGTTCTTC. Its translation is CASSLLGAASSYNEQFF.

The chain recombines TRBV7-2 with TRBJ2-1; 9 bases align to TRBD2. This CDR3 has 16 amino acids. V was pared by 0 bases and J by 2 bases, with 2 bases of the junction left unmatched. Per the germline V gene, CDR1 is SGHTA and CDR2 is FQGNSA. The CDR3 DNA sequence: TGTGCCAGCAGCTTAGCTAGCGGGAGTACCTACAATGAGCAGTTCTTC. Its translation: CASSLASGSTYNEQFF.

This clonotype was detected only a few times. V gene TRBV2 combines with J gene TRBJ1-5, with a tentative D call TRBD1 (6 bases). Germline V gene sequence: CDR1 SNHLY, CDR2 FYNNEI. This CDR3 region has 16 residues. Trimming left V 6 bases short and J 0 bases short, with 15 bases between. The CDR3 region has the DNA TGTGCCAGCAGGCAGGACAGAGTTTATAGCAATCAGCCCCAGCATTTT. This encodes CASRQDRVYSNQPQHF.

This chain connects TRBV19 to TRBJ2-1, with D possibly matching TRBD2 (6 bases). The germline CDR1 and CDR2 sequences are LNHDA and SQIVND (reference sequence). Trimming removed 6 bases at V and 2 bases at J, with 20 bases between. This CDR3 has 17 residues. CDR3 sequence (DNA): TGTGCCAGTAGCCGCGGGACTGGAGGGAGCCCCTACAATGAGCAGTTCTTC. It codes for CASSRGTGGSPYNEQFF.

This chain uses TRBV10-2 with TRBJ2-7; D gene uncertain. The CDR3 length is 12 residues. Trimming shortened V by 3 bases and J by 3 bases, and 6 bases separated the two germline ends. The germline V gene has CDR1 WSHSY and CDR2 SAAADI. The CDR3 spells CASSEFNYEQYF. Here the CDR3 DNA reads TGCGCCAGCAGTGAATTCAACTACGAGCAGTACTTC.

This clonotype has a count of ten or more. The gene calls are TRBV20-1 and TRBJ2-3, with 11 bases fitting TRBD2. Germline V gene sequence: CDR1 DFQATT, CDR2 SNEGSKA (reference sequence). The CDR3 runs to 14 residues. After removal of 6 bases from V and 8 bases from J, the junction contained 10 bases not matched to a gene. The CDR3 DNA sequence: TGCAGTGCCAGGACTAGCGGGTCCCGAGTTACGCAGTATTTT. It specifies CSARTSGSRVTQYF.

This clonotype was seen more than once but under ten times. The chain carries TRBV6-6 and TRBJ2-1, with 7 bases fitting TRBD2. Germline lookup yields CDR1 MNHNY and CDR2 SVGAGI (reference sequence). The CDR3 covers 15 residues. V lost 0 bases, J lost 3 bases, and 2 bases stayed unmatched. In nucleotides, the CDR3 is TGTGCCAGCAGTTACTCGGCTAGCGGCTACAATGAGCAGTTCTTC. The encoded protein is CASSYSASGYNEQFF.

This clonotype was detected many times. CDR3 residues: CASSQDSGTHNEQFF. As DNA, the CDR3 is TGTGCCAGCAGCCAAGATAGCGGGACCCACAATGAGCAGTTCTTC. This rearrangement joins TRBV3-1 to TRBJ2-1; 8 bases are a match to TRBD2. The CDR3 runs to 15 residues. Germline V gives CDR1 LGHDT, CDR2 YNNKEL (reference sequence). Unmatched junction bases numbered 3, after V lost 0 bases and J lost 5 bases.

This clonotype was observed many times. The V call is TRBV3-1, the J call TRBJ2-5, with 11 nucleotides matching TRBD2. V lost 1 base, J lost 1 base, and 8 bases stayed unmatched. This CDR3 comprises 18 residues. Germline V gene data show CDR1 as LGHDT and CDR2 as YNNKEL (reference sequence). CDR3 loop: CASSQGSRLAGSQETQYF. CDR3 DNA sequence: TGTGCCAGCAGCCAAGGGAGCCGACTAGCGGGATCCCAAGAGACCCAGTACTTC.

This clonotype was detected many times. This chain's CDR3 is CASSQFLADEQFF. In DNA, the CDR3 is TGTGCCAGCAGCCAATTTCTCGCCGATGAGCAGTTCTTC. The chain recombines TRBV14 with TRBJ2-1; no definite D call. Germline V gene sequence: CDR1 SGHDN, CDR2 FVKESK. V gave up 2 bases and J gave up 8 bases, with 10 bases separating them. This CDR3 comprises 13 residues.

CDR3 protein: CASSEGVLNTGELFF. The CDR3 DNA reads as TGTGCCAGCAGTGAGGGAGTTCTGAACACCGGGGAGCTGTTTTTT. This chain connects TRBV2 to TRBJ2-2, with D tentatively TRBD2 (5 bases). The germline V gene encodes CDR1 SNHLY and CDR2 FYNNEI. This CDR3 spans 15 amino acids. V was cut by 3 bases and J by 1 base, with 9 bases left in between.

In this sample, this clonotype turned up many times. This rearrangement joins TRBV7-9 to TRBJ2-7; 9 nucleotides match TRBD1. V lost 5 bases to trimming and J lost 1 base; unmatched junction nucleotides: 9. CDR1 SEHNR and CDR2 FQNEAQ come from the germline V gene (reference sequence). This CDR3 has 16 residues. The CDR3: CASSPPTGGISYEQYF. In DNA, the CDR3 is TGTGCCAGCAGCCCGCCCACAGGGGGCATTTCCTACGAGCAGTACTTC.